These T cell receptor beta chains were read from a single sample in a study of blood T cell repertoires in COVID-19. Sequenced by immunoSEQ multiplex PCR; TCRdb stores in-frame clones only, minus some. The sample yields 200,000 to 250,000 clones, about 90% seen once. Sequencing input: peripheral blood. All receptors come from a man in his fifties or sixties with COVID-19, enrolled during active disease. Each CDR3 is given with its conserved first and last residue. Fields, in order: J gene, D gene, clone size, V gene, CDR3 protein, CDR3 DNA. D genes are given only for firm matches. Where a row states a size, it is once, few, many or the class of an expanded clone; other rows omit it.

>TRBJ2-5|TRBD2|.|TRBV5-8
CASSVSGTSTKETQYF
TGTGCCAGCAGCGTTAGCGGGACATCCACGAAAGAGACCCAGTACTTC
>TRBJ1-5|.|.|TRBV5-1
CASSLRGLNNQPQHF
TGCGCCAGCAGCTTGAGGGGGTTAAACAATCAGCCCCAGCATTTT
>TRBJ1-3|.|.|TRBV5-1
CASSAQGSGNTIYF
TGCGCCAGCAGCGCGCAGGGCTCCGGAAACACCATATATTTT
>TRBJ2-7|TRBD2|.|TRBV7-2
CASRKTSGSSYEQYF
TGTGCCAGCAGAAAGACTAGCGGGAGTTCCTACGAGCAGTACTTC
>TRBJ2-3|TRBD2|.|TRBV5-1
CASSPERGGGTDTQYF
TGCGCCAGCAGCCCGGAGCGGGGGGGTGGCACAGATACGCAGTATTTT
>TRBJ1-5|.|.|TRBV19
CASSILVGGPRPQHF
TGTGCCAGTAGTATACTCGTCGGAGGGCCTCGGCCCCAGCATTTT
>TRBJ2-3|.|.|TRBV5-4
CASSLPTADTQYF
TGTGCCAGCAGCTTACCGACAGCAGATACGCAGTATTTT
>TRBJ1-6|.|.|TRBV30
CAWSVQEGNSPLHF
TGTGCCTGGAGTGTACAGGAGGGAAATTCACCCCTCCACTTT
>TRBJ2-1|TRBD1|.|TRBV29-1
CSGWDRGYNEQFF
TGCAGCGGCTGGGACAGGGGCTACAATGAGCAGTTCTTC
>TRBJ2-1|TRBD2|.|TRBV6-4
CASSDVVAGLGEQFF
TGTGCCAGCAGTGACGTGGTAGCGGGACTCGGTGAGCAGTTCTTC
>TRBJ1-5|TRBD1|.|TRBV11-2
CASSFDREGNQPQHF
TGTGCCAGCAGCTTCGACAGGGAAGGCAATCAGCCCCAGCATTTT
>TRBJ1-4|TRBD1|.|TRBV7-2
CASSRDRGGEKLFF
TGTGCCAGCAGTCGGGACAGGGGAGGGGAAAAACTGTTTTTT
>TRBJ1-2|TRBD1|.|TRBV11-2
CASSLGRQGVLGYTF
TGTGCCAGCAGCTTAGGTCGGCAGGGGGTATTGGGCTACACCTTC
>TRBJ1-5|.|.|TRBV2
CASSDSYSNQPQHF
TGTGCCAGCAGTGACTCCTATAGCAATCAGCCCCAGCATTTT
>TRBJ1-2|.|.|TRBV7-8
CASSHSHLLYGYTF
TGTGCCAGCAGCCACAGCCACCTCCTCTATGGCTACACCTTC
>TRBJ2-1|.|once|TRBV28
CASSLWEEQFF
TGTGCCAGCAGTTTATGGGAGGAGCAGTTCTTC
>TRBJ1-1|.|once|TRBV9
CASSVGQGPDTEAFF
TGTGCCAGCAGCGTAGGGCAGGGGCCGGACACTGAAGCTTTCTTT
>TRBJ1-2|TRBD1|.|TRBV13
CASSFRGPTGGNGYTF
TGTGCCAGCAGCTTCCGCGGACCCACAGGGGGAAATGGCTACACCTTC
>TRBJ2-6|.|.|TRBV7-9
CASRPAGSKPGANVLTF
TGTGCCAGCAGACCGGCAGGGTCTAAGCCTGGGGCCAACGTCCTGACTTTC
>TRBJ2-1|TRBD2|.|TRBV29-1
CSVEDRSGGPLTDNEQFF
TGCAGCGTTGAAGATCGTAGCGGGGGCCCCTTGACGGACAATGAGCAGTTCTTC
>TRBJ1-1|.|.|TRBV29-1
CSASGGWDTEAFF
TGCAGCGCCTCCGGGGGATGGGACACTGAAGCTTTCTTT
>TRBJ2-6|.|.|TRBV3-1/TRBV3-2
CASSRGSSGANVLTF
TGTGCCAGCAGCAGGGGCTCCTCTGGGGCCAACGTCCTGACTTTC
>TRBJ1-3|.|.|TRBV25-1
CASRQPSGNTIYF
TGTGCCAGCAGACAGCCCTCTGGAAACACCATATATTTT
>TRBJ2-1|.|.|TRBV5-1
CASSPRGYNEQFF
TGCGCCAGCAGCCCCAGGGGTTACAATGAGCAGTTCTTC
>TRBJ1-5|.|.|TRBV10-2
CASSEQGGNQPQHF
TGCGCCAGCAGTGAGCAGGGCGGCAATCAGCCCCAGCATTTT
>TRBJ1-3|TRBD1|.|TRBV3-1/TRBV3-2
CASSLGQGQGNTIYF
TGTGCCAGCAGTTTGGGACAGGGACAAGGAAACACCATATATTTT
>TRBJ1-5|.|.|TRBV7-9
CASSLNGAFNQPQHF
TGTGCCAGCAGCTTAAATGGGGCGTTCAATCAGCCCCAGCATTTT
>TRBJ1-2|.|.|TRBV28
CASSPANYGYTF
TGTGCCAGCAGTCCCGCTAACTATGGCTACACCTTC
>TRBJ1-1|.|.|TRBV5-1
CASSLGTWERRNTEAFF
TGCGCCAGCAGCTTGGGGACTTGGGAAAGGAGGAACACTGAAGCTTTCTTT
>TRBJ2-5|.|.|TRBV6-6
CASSYSTGGSQETQYF
TGTGCCAGCAGTTACTCGACGGGGGGCTCCCAAGAGACCCAGTACTTC
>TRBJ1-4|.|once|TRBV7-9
CASSPIGATNEKLFF
TGTGCCAGCAGCCCGATAGGGGCAACTAATGAAAAACTGTTTTTT
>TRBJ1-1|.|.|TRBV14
CASSQDLHTEAFF
TGTGCCAGCAGCCAAGATCTTCACACTGAAGCTTTCTTT
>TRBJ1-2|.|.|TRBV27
CASSLWAGSAPFGYTF
TGTGCCAGCAGTTTATGGGCAGGATCGGCGCCGTTCGGCTACACCTTC
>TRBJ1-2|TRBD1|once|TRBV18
CASSPATGVYGYTF
TGTGCCAGCTCACCTGCGACAGGGGTCTATGGCTACACCTTC
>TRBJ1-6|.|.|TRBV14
CASSQVGGINSPLHF
TGTGCCAGCAGCCAAGTGGGGGGGATTAATTCACCCCTCCACTTT
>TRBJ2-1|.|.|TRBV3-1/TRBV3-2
CASSQDWENEQFF
TGTGCCAGCAGCCAAGATTGGGAGAATGAGCAGTTCTTC
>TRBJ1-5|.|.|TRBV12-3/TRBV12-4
CASSSVKYQPQHF
TGTGCCAGCAGTTCGGTCAAATATCAGCCCCAGCATTTT
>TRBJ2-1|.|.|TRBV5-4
CASSTGQTSYNEQFF
TGTGCCAGCAGCACCGGACAGACCTCCTACAATGAGCAGTTCTTC
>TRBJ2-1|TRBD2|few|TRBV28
CASRPSGSGNEQFF
TGTGCCAGCAGGCCTAGCGGGAGCGGAAATGAGCAGTTCTTC
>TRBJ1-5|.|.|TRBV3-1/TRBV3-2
CASSQAGNNQPQHF
TGTGCCAGCAGCCAGGCAGGGAACAATCAGCCCCAGCATTTT
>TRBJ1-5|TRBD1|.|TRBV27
CASSLFGTDYSNQPQHF
TGTGCCAGCAGTTTATTCGGGACAGATTATAGCAATCAGCCCCAGCATTTT
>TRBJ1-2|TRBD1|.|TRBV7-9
CASSLANRGGYTF
TGTGCCAGCAGCTTAGCGAACAGGGGTGGCTACACCTTC
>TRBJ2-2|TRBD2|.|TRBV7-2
CASSTWTSGRSNTGELFF
TGTGCCAGCAGCACCTGGACTAGCGGGAGATCGAACACCGGGGAGCTGTTTTTT
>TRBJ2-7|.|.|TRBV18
CASSPPGLSRSYEQYF
TGTGCCAGCTCACCACCGGGGCTATCTAGGTCCTACGAGCAGTACTTC
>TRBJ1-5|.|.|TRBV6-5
CASSYSIAGGQPQHF
TGTGCCAGCAGTTACTCGATTGCGGGGGGACAGCCCCAGCATTTT
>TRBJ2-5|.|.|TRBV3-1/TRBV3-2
CASSHLRGSETQYF
TGTGCCAGCAGCCACCTCAGGGGTAGCGAGACCCAGTACTTC
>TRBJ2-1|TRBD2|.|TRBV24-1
CATSDPGLAEQFF
TGTGCCACCAGTGACCCCGGACTAGCGGAGCAGTTCTTC
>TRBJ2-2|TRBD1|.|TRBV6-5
CASSSGQGITGELFF
TGTGCCAGCAGCTCGGGACAGGGAATCACCGGGGAGCTGTTTTTT
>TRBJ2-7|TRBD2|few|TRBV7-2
CASSSNQAGGPYLQYF
TGTGCCAGCAGCTCAAATCAAGCGGGAGGGCCTTATCTGCAGTACTTC
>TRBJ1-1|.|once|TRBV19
CASSPSRRSEEAFF
TGTGCCAGTAGTCCATCAAGAAGGAGCGAGGAAGCTTTCTTT
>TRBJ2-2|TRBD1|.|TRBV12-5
CASGPPDRDTGELFF
TGTGCTAGTGGCCCCCCCGACAGGGACACCGGGGAGCTGTTTTTT
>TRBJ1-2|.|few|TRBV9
CASSAGGQLNYGYTF
TGTGCCAGCAGCGCTGGGGGCCAACTTAACTATGGCTACACCTTC
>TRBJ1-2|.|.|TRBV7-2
CASSLGGVYGYTF
TGTGCCAGCAGCTTAGGGGGGGTGTATGGCTACACCTTC